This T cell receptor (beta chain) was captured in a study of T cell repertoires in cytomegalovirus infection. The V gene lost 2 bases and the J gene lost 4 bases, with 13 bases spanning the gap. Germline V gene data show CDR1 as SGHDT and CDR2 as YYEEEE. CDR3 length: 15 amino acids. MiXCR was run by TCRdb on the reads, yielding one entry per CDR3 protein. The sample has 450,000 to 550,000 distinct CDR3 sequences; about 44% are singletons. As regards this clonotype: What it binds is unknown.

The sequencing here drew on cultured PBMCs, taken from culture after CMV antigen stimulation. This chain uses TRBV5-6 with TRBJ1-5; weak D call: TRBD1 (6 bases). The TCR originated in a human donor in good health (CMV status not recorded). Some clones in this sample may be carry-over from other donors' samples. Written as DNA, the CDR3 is TGTGCCAGCAGCTTATACGGCAGGGGAAATCAGCCCCAGCATTTT. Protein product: CASSLYGRGNQPQHF.